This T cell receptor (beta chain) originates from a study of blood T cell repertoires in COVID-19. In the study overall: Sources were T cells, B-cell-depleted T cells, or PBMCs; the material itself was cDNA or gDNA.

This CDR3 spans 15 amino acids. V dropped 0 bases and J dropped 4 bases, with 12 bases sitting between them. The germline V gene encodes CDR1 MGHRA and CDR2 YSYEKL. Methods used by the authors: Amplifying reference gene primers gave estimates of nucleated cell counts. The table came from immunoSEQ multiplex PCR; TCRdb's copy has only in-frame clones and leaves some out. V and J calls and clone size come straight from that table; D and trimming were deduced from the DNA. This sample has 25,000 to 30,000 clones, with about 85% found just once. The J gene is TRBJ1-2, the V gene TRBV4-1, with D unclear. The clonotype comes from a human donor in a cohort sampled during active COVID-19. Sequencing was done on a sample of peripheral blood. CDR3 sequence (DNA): TGCGCCAGCAGCCAAGAGCCTGACGGGGTCTATGGCTACACCTTC. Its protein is CASSQEPDGVYGYTF.